Shown below are 12 T cell receptor beta chains from a single sample sequenced in a study of cytomegalovirus exposure and HLA in healthy donors. 60 Vbeta and 13 Jbeta primers were used in PCR. The table came from immunoSEQ multiplex PCR; TCRdb's copy has only in-frame clones and leaves some out. Found here are about 110,000 clones, 70% to 85% of them singletons; the top ten hold 3.1%. Sequenced: PBMCs. These receptors originate from a middle-aged woman in good health and CMV-seronegative.

The V gene is TRBV29-1, the J gene TRBJ2-7, with D possibly TRBD2 on 5 matching bases. Germline assignment: CDR1 SQVTM and CDR2 ANQGSEA. The CDR3 consists of 11 residues. V lost 7 bases and J lost 7, with 14 bases in between. CDR3 sequence reads: CSAESEREQYF. The CDR3 DNA follows: TGCAGCGCCGAATCAGAGCGGGAGCAGTACTTC.

The chain joins TRBV30 to TRBJ2-6; a weak D match, TRBD2 (7 bases). This CDR3 has 13 residues. CDR1 and CDR2 from the germline V gene are GTSNPN and SVGIG (reference sequence). The CDR3 coding sequence is TGTGCTTTAGGGGGGGCTGGGGCCAACGTCCTGACTTTC. It yields the protein CALGGAGANVLTF.

The CDR3 loop reads CASSRLQNEKLFF. The CDR3 coding sequence is TGTGCCAGCTCACGCCTACAGAATGAAAAACTGTTTTTT. The rearrangement links TRBV18 to TRBJ1-4; D is unresolved. Germline CDR1 is KGHSH and CDR2 is LQKENI. The CDR3 extends over 13 amino acids. The V gene lost 4 bases and the J gene lost 5 bases, with 8 bases spanning the gap. The variable domain in full, completed from reference TRBV18 and TRBJ1-4, reads NAGVMQNPRHLVRRRGQEARLRCSPMKGHSHVYWYRQLPEEGLKFMVYLQKENIIDESGMPKERFSAEFPKEGPSILRIQQVVRGDSAAYFCASSRLQNEKLFFGSGTQLSVL.

The CDR3 loop reads CASCTGFYSYEQYF. CDR3 nucleotides: TGTGCCAGCTGTACAGGGTTCTACTCCTACGAGCAGTACTTC. The rearrangement joins TRBV6-6 to TRBJ2-7, with D possibly matching TRBD1 (6 bases). Germline V gives CDR1 MNHNY, CDR2 SVGAGI (reference sequence). This CDR3 contains 14 residues. V lost 8 bases and J lost 0, with 14 bases in between.

This clone was found a few times. A junction end diverges from the germline sequence, so it may reflect a read error. The J gene is TRBJ2-7, the V gene TRBV27; D may be TRBD1 (6 bases). In germline, CDR1 is MNHEY, CDR2 SMNVEV (reference sequence). The CDR3 contains 15 residues. This CDR3 reads CATPQGPPRSFEQYF. CDR3 sequence (DNA): TGTGCCACCCCCCAGGGGCCCCCTAGATCCTTCGAGCAGTACTTC.

This chain links TRBV4-3 with TRBJ2-1, with 8 positions matching TRBD2. V dropped 0 bases and J dropped 4; count of bases not matched to a gene: 5. The CDR3 covers 16 residues. Germline V gene lookup returns CDR1 LGHNA and CDR2 YSLEER. The DNA for the CDR3 is TGCGCCAGCAGCCAAGATCGGGGGGGCAATTACAATGAGCAGTTCTTC. As protein: CASSQDRGGNYNEQFF.

The rearrangement joins TRBV19 to TRBJ2-2, with 13 bases fitting TRBD2. The trim removed 7 bases at V and 2 bases at J, leaving 10 bases unmatched. The CDR3 is 18 residues long. The V gene's germline CDR1 is LNHDA and CDR2 SQIVND (reference sequence). The CDR3 DNA is TGTGCCAGTACCGGCGGACTAGCGGGGGCCTTAAACACCGGGGAGCTGTTTTTT. It yields the protein CASTGGLAGALNTGELFF.

The rearrangement joins TRBV4-3 to TRBJ2-3, with TRBD2 identical over 8 bases. CDR1 and CDR2 (germline): LGHNA, YSLEER. The CDR3 is made up of 14 amino acids. V shed 0 bases and J 4 bases; nucleotides not matched to a gene: 0. The CDR3 here is CASSQELAADTQYF. DNA for the CDR3: TGCGCCAGCAGCCAAGAACTAGCGGCAGATACGCAGTATTTT.

The chain couples TRBV30 to TRBJ1-1; unclear D gene. V lost 4 bases and J 0 bases, leaving 18 bases between the germline ends. This CDR3 is 16 amino acids long. Germline V gene lookup returns CDR1 GTSNPN and CDR2 SVGIG (reference sequence). CDR3 residues: CAWTSFLGTLNTEAFF. The CDR3 coding sequence is TGTGCCTGGACTTCCTTCCTGGGCACCTTGAACACTGAAGCTTTCTTT.

V usage is TRBV5-6 and J usage is TRBJ2-5; TRBD2 might be the D (6 bases). Germline-derived CDR1 and CDR2 are SGHDT and YYEEEE. The CDR3 has 14 amino acids. V was shortened by 4 bases and J by 1 base, with 11 bases between the two germline ends. The CDR3 loop is CASSPAGSQETQYF. CDR3 coding DNA: TGTGCCAGCAGCCCCGCGGGAAGCCAAGAGACCCAGTACTTC.

This chain connects TRBV6-1 to TRBJ1-2; D possibly corresponds to TRBD1 (5 bases). The CDR3 is 14 residues long. Trimming cost V 3 bases and J 3 bases, with 11 bases left between them. Germline V gene data show CDR1 as MNHNS and CDR2 as SASEGT. CDR3 bases: TGTGCCAGCAGTGAGACAGCAATTTACTATGGCTACACCTTC. Its translation: CASSETAIYYGYTF.

The rearrangement joins TRBV27 to TRBJ1-5, with D unresolved. The V end lost 6 bases, the J end lost 8 bases, and 17 bases lay between the germline ends. The CDR3 consists of 14 residues. Germline V gene lookup returns CDR1 MNHEY and CDR2 SMNVEV (reference sequence). CDR3: CASRPWSDGEPQHF. CDR3 sequence (DNA): TGTGCCAGCAGGCCCTGGAGTGACGGGGAGCCCCAGCATTTT.